This T cell receptor (beta chain) was sequenced during a study of OX40 agonist ivuxolimab in advanced cancers. For the study at large: From roughly 20 to 90 years was the age range, with a mean of 60 years, and 70% to 85% were male.

Clones were sequenced by immunoSEQ multiplex PCR, and TCRdb holds only the in-frame ones, with some missing. The profile shows over 35,000 clones, approximately 87% of them singletons. Study-level findings and limits: The antigen specificity of the peripheral T cells (those that were expanded) was not determined.

Worth noting for this clone: Its antigen is still unknown.

In germline, CDR1 is SGHKS, CDR2 YYEKEE (reference sequence). CDR3 length: 15 amino acids. V lost 4 bases and J lost 2, with 14 bases in between. The sequence derives from an adult with an advanced solid tumor such as melanoma, head and neck, liver or kidney cancer. The sample was CD4+ or CD8+ T cells sorted from blood, taken in a trial of the OX40 agonist ivuxolimab. The chain links TRBV5-5 to TRBJ2-3, with unresolved D. The CDR3 DNA reads as TGTGCCAGCAGCCAAGGCCAACTAAACACAGATACGCAGTATTTT. Its translation is CASSQGQLNTDTQYF.